This TCR beta chain was retrieved from a study of blood T cell repertoires in COVID-19 (dated by TCRdb to about 2020). Turning to the overall study: The collaborator samples originated in the United States, Italy and Spain and spanned the acute and convalescent phases of COVID-19. Where available, HLA class I and class II types were obtained from metadata supplied by the sample provider rather than from assay-based typing. The samples were drawn from two sources: the first 160 participants of the ongoing ImmuneRACE study, and over 1,000 subjects contributed by 6 global collaborators. The material from the prospective study consisted of cDNA or gDNA derived from T cells, B-cell-depleted T cells, or PBMCs. The repertoires were made available in a free public database intended to serve as a resource for research on the immune response to SARS-CoV-2. A de-identified subject ID, COVID-19 status, age in years and sex were almost always included in the sample metadata. The dataset comprised deeply sampled blood TCRbeta repertoires from subjects exposed to, actively infected with, or recovered from COVID-19.

Comment on this clone: It lacks a known antigen. No clone much larger than this one lies a single base away; base qualities are absent.

Whole blood was collected in K2EDTA tubes by collaborating institutions according to the institutions' own protocols. For TCRbeta analysis, collaborator samples were shipped as frozen whole blood, as isolated PBMCs, or as DNA extracted from either sample type. The immunoSEQ Assay, a bias-controlled multiplex PCR, was used to amplify TCRbeta CDR3 regions from genomic DNA. Concerning the study's data processing: The number of nucleated cells in each sample was estimated from the amplification of reference gene primers within the assay. Sequence reads were collapsed and filtered to measure the absolute abundance of every unique TCRbeta CDR3 rearrangement. Productive Simpson clonality was computed per sample as the square root of Simpson's diversity index over productive rearrangements. The source is immuneACCESS, and TCRdb retained only in-frame sequences with V and J called. Part of the clones is not carried over; for the studies checked, unresolved V genes explain less than half of this, and the remainder is unexplained. Clone size and the V and J calls come from that table; the DNA yielded D and trimming. This sample comprises roughly 34,000 clones, about 91% of them detected only once. The ten largest make up about 5% of the sample.

Results the study describes overall, beyond this receptor: The quantity of clinical and demographic metadata differed by source and by participant and was supplied without curation.

V and J lose 7 bases and 4 bases, and a span of 9 bases separates them. The CDR3 starts with the cysteine, ends with the phenylalanine, and has 12 residues. Just CDR3 DNA is preserved here, 36 bases in frame from base 1. From the germline V gene, CDR1 is KGHDR and CDR2 is SFDVKD. The source material was peripheral blood. The receptor was isolated from a woman aged 70-85 years with active COVID-19. The chain is encoded by TRBV24-1 joined to TRBJ1-2, and TRBD1 may be the D gene, going by 5 matching bases. The base sequence is TGTGCCACCAGCCTAAGGGGCTATGGCTACACCTTC. Translated, this gives CATSLRGYGYTF.